A single sample is the source of the 17 T cell receptor beta chains below, sequenced in a study of T cell changes during pregnancy in multiple sclerosis. Sequencing used immunoSEQ multiplex PCR; TCRdb keeps in-frame clones, though not all of them. This sample has 60,000 or so clones, with 85% to 90% found just once. The sample taken for sequencing was peripheral blood from another person, used as feeder cells. The receptor set was obtained from a human donor whose cells served as feeder cells for cultures in a pregnancy study.

The chain has TRBV27 and TRBJ1-1, with TRBD1 matching 9 bases. Germline lookup yields CDR1 MNHEY and CDR2 SMNVEV (reference sequence). CDR3 length equals 18 residues. The V and J ends lost 3 bases and 0 bases, in that order; junction bases with no gene match: 11. CDR3 region: CASSLTLTGGRMNTEAFF. The CDR3 nucleotides read TGTGCCAGCAGTTTGACCCTGACAGGGGGGAGGATGAACACTGAAGCTTTCTTT.

V and J are TRBV5-4 and TRBJ2-7, with D tentatively TRBD1 (5 bases). The V end lost 0 bases, the J end lost 0 bases, and 10 bases lay between the germline ends. CDR3 size: 15 residues. Germline values: CDR1 SGHNT, CDR2 YYREEE (reference sequence). In nucleotides, the CDR3 is TGTGCCAGCAGCTTGGGGGGCCTTAGCTCCTACGAGCAGTACTTC. This sequence encodes CASSLGGLSSYEQYF.

The V gene is TRBV23-1, the J gene TRBJ2-4, with 8 nucleotides matching TRBD2. Being an ORF, TRBV23-1 has a function that is uncertain. The CDR3 sequence is 18 residues long. V lost 4 bases to trimming and J lost 2 bases; unmatched junction nucleotides: 13. CDR3 sequence: CASSLTPGIAGTKNIQYF. The CDR3 nucleotides are TGCGCCAGCAGTCTTACACCCGGAATAGCGGGAACCAAAAACATTCAGTACTTC.

This clone has a single count. J is TRBJ2-5 and V is TRBV6-1; D tentatively fits TRBD1 or TRBD2 (5 bases each). The CDR3 consists of 13 residues. Germline lookup yields CDR1 MNHNS and CDR2 SASEGT. V lost 6 bases and J lost 9, with 17 bases in between. CDR3 residues: CASSSGPPRPQYF. The CDR3, as DNA: TGTGCCAGCAGCTCGGGACCGCCGAGGCCCCAGTACTTC.

J is TRBJ2-7 and V is TRBV12-5; D gene ambiguous. Looked up from germline, CDR1 is LGHNT and CDR2 is FRNRAP. This CDR3 has 14 residues. The V end lost 0 bases, the J end lost 3 bases, and 9 bases lay between the germline ends. CDR3 region: CASGLVPPGYEQYF. The CDR3 DNA reads as TGTGCTAGTGGTTTGGTTCCCCCCGGCTACGAGCAGTACTTC.

Worth noting for this clone: This sample also contains other DNA sequences that code for the same CDR3. V gene TRBV18 combines with J gene TRBJ2-7; D gene unclear. CDR3 length: 12 residues. Germline V CDR1 and CDR2: KGHSH, LQKENI. V gave up 6 bases and J gave up 5 bases, with 11 bases separating them. The CDR3 spells CASSPGGDEQYF. The CDR3 DNA is TGTGCCAGCTCCCCCGGTGGAGACGAGCAGTACTTC.

V usage is TRBV5-1 and J usage is TRBJ1-2; D is undetermined. V dropped 4 bases and J dropped 10 bases, with 20 bases sitting between them. Germline CDR1 SGHRS, CDR2 YFSETQ. This CDR3 is built from 14 residues. The CDR3 sequence is CASSPTDGPLNYTF. CDR3 nucleotide sequence: TGCGCCAGCAGCCCAACTGACGGGCCTTTAAACTACACCTTC.

The J gene is TRBJ2-1, the V gene TRBV18, with D maybe TRBD2 (6 bases). The CDR3 contains 13 residues. Germline CDR1 KGHSH, CDR2 LQKENI. With 2 bases removed from V and 8 bases from J, the gap between germline ends came to 10 bases. The CDR3: CASSPKTRDEQFF. CDR3 nucleotides: TGTGCCAGCTCACCAAAGACTAGGGATGAGCAGTTCTTC.

The chain links TRBV19 to TRBJ1-1, with D unclear. The V end was cut by 2 bases, the J end by 0 bases, with 7 bases between. This CDR3 is built from 14 residues. Germline lookup yields CDR1 LNHDA and CDR2 SQIVND (reference sequence). The CDR3 sequence: CASSIRRLNTEAFF. In DNA form, the CDR3 reads TGTGCCAGTAGTATAAGACGGTTGAACACTGAAGCTTTCTTT.

This clone was picked up one time. The J gene is TRBJ2-2, the V gene TRBV5-1, with 8 bases matching TRBD1. This CDR3 comprises 16 residues. Germline-derived CDR1 and CDR2 are SGHRS and YFSETQ. V lost 2 bases and J lost 4; bases outside the gene matches: 7. CDR3 in DNA: TGCGCCAGCAGCTTAGCAGGGGGCAGGGGCACCGGGGAGCTGTTTTTT. Translation gives CASSLAGGRGTGELFF.

The chain employs TRBV30 and TRBJ1-1; unclear D gene. V gave up 0 bases and J gave up 4 bases, with 24 bases separating them. The CDR3 contains 18 residues. Germline CDR1 reads GTSNPN; CDR2 reads SVGIG (reference sequence). The CDR3 sequence: CAWSVGGSLGRASTEAFF. For the CDR3, the DNA is TGTGCCTGGAGTGTAGGAGGGTCCCTAGGAAGGGCGAGCACTGAAGCTTTCTTT.

This rearrangement joins TRBV6-1 to TRBJ1-6; 7 bases fit TRBD1. Germline V gives CDR1 MNHNS, CDR2 SASEGT. The length of the CDR3 is 15 residues. The V segment lost 5 bases and the J segment 4 bases; nucleotides outside the gene matches: 5. The CDR3 spells CASSTQGSYNSPLHF. As DNA, the CDR3 is TGTGCCAGCAGTACACAGGGGTCGTATAATTCACCCCTCCACTTT.

V is TRBV6-5 and J is TRBJ2-5, with D possibly TRBD2 on 6 matching bases. In germline, CDR1 is MNHEY, CDR2 SVGAGI. V dropped 10 bases and J dropped 2 bases, with 11 bases sitting between them. The CDR3 has 12 amino acids. Here the CDR3 reads CATHGGQETQYF. The CDR3 bases are TGTGCCACCCACGGGGGTCAAGAGACCCAGTACTTC.

This chain joins TRBV7-3 and TRBJ2-2; 11 bases are shared with TRBD2. CDR1 SGHTA and CDR2 FQGTGA come from the germline V gene. V was pared by 1 base and J by 1 base, with 8 bases of the junction left unmatched. The CDR3 spans 19 residues. CDR3 residues: CASSLRPDSGRVNTGELFF. The CDR3 DNA reads as TGTGCCAGCAGCTTAAGGCCCGATAGCGGGAGGGTGAACACCGGGGAGCTGTTTTTT.

This chain links TRBV29-1 with TRBJ1-2; D not certain. The CDR3 has 13 amino acids. From germline, CDR1 is SQVTM and CDR2 ANQGSEA. The CDR3 protein is CTAGEAFNYGYTF. CDR3 sequence (DNA): TGCACCGCCGGGGAGGCTTTTAACTATGGCTACACCTTC.

The chain employs TRBV7-3 and TRBJ2-7; D remains unclear. The germline V gene encodes CDR1 SGHTA and CDR2 FQGTGA. The CDR3 totals 11 residues. With 8 bases removed from V and 5 bases from J, the gap between germline ends came to 10 bases. DNA of the CDR3: TGTGCCAGCGGAACCGGAAACGAGCAGTACTTC. This translates into CASGTGNEQYF.

This chain joins TRBV19 and TRBJ2-1; the D gene is possibly TRBD2 (6 bases). The CDR3 covers 12 residues. V was shortened by 5 bases and J by 12 bases, with 14 bases between the two germline ends. The germline V gene has CDR1 LNHDA and CDR2 SQIVND (reference sequence). CDR3: CASSHGGPSQFF. The CDR3 region has the DNA TGTGCCAGTAGTCACGGAGGGCCCTCGCAGTTCTTC.